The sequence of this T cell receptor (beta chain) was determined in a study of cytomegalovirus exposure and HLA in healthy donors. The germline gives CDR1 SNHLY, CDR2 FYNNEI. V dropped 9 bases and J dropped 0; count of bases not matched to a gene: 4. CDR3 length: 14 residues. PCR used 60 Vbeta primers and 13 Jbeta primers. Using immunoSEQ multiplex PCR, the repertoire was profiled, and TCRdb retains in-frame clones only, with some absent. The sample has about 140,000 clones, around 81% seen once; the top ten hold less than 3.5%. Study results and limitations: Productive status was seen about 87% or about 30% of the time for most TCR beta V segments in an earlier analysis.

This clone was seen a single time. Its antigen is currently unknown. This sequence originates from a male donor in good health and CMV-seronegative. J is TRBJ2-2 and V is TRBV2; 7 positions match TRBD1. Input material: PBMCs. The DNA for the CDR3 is TGTGCCAGGGAAGGGACAGCGAACACCGGGGAGCTGTTTTTT. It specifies CAREGTANTGELFF.